This paragraph reports one T cell receptor (beta chain). Its antigen is unidentified. Donors underwent one heparinised blood draw, around 120 mL on average. CD45RO/CCR7/CD25/CD127/CD95/CD27 separated CD4+ naive, central memory, regulatory and stem cell-like memory cells by sorting. The germline V and J ends were trimmed by 8 bases and 1 base, with 15 bases remaining between them. Germline CDR1 is LNHDA and CDR2 is SQIVND (reference sequence). The length of the CDR3 is 14 residues. This record comes from a study of beta chain features in type 1 diabetes. Study at large: Patient and healthy donor groups were alike in age, gender and cell yields.

Expressed TCRB transcripts got sequenced, as all isolated RNA was reverse transcribed. TCRdb keeps only in-frame clones here, not all; method: immunoSEQ multiplex PCR. The sample yields over 150,000 clones, approximately 7.8% seen once. Regarding the study as a whole: Shortening that was moderate but significant affected the TCRB CDR3s of Type 1 diabetes patients in all four CD4+ subsets.

The material sequenced was central memory CD4+ T cells from blood. The J gene is TRBJ2-7, the V gene TRBV19, with a weak D call TRBD2 (7 bases). This clonotype originated in a middle-aged woman with type 1 diabetes. CDR3 in amino acids: CASGAGANSYEQYF. DNA for the CDR3: TGTGCCAGTGGGGCGGGGGCGAATTCCTACGAGCAGTACTTC. The full variable domain, rest sourced from reference TRBV19 and TRBJ2-7, is DGGITQSPKYLFRKEGQNVTLSCEQNLNHDAMYWYRQDPGQGLRLIYYSQIVNDFQKGDIAEGYSVSREKKESFPLTVTSAQKNPTAFYLCASGAGANSYEQYFGPGTRLTVT.